These 23 T cell receptor beta chains share one sample of origin, sequenced in a study of cytomegalovirus exposure and HLA in healthy donors. PCR used 60 Vbeta primers and 13 Jbeta primers. The method was immunoSEQ multiplex PCR; TCRdb's version includes in-frame clones alone and lacks a portion of them. The sample has roughly 120,000 clones, around 84% seen once. Specimen: PBMCs. These receptors all come from a woman aged 18-35 years in good health and CMV-seropositive.

The rearrangement links TRBV2 to TRBJ2-7; 11 bases are a match to TRBD1. This CDR3 contains 15 residues. The germline V gene encodes CDR1 SNHLY and CDR2 FYNNEI. The junction had 8 bases not matched to a gene; V was cut back by 8 bases and J by 2 bases. CDR3 DNA: TGTGCCAGCGGTGTGACGGGACAGGGGGCCTACGAGCAGTACTTC. Protein: CASGVTGQGAYEQYF.

The chain joins TRBV10-3 to TRBJ2-3; 11 bases match TRBD2. After removal of 6 bases from V and 3 bases from J, the junction contained 5 bases not matched to a gene. This CDR3 is 15 amino acids long. Germline V lookup: CDR1 ENHRY, CDR2 SYGVKD. CDR3 sequence: CAIRGLAGGTDTQYF. CDR3 DNA: TGTGCCATCAGAGGGCTAGCGGGGGGAACAGATACGCAGTATTTT.

The J gene is TRBJ1-1, the V gene TRBV7-9, with TRBD1 matching 9 bases. Germline CDR1 reads SEHNR; CDR2 reads FQNEAQ (reference sequence). The junction had 14 bases not matched to a gene; V was cut back by 4 bases and J by 5 bases. The CDR3 is made up of 17 amino acids. CDR3 nucleotide sequence: TGTGCCAGCAGCTCCTCCGGGACAGGGAATTTTTGGACTGAAGCTTTCTTT. Protein: CASSSSGTGNFWTEAFF.

The chain couples TRBV7-9 to TRBJ1-6; 8 bases fit TRBD1. Losses at the gene ends were 5 bases for V and 10 bases for J; bases not matched to a gene: 7. Germline loops: CDR1 SEHNR, CDR2 FQNEAQ (reference sequence). CDR3 length equals 14 residues. The CDR3 loop reads CASSRGQGRSPLHF. In nucleotides, the CDR3 is TGTGCCAGCAGCCGAGGACAGGGACGCTCACCCCTCCACTTT.

With regard to this clone: Sequence at one end of the junction differs from germline and may be a read error. Additional DNA sequences in this sample encode the identical CDR3. The chain uses TRBV6-5 and TRBJ1-1, with D perhaps matching TRBD1 (6 bases). CDR3 length: 11 residues. Germline CDR1 MNHEY, CDR2 SVGAGI. The CDR3 sequence is CASSRDTEAFF. CDR3 DNA: TGTGCCAGCAGCAGGGACACCGAAGCTTTCTTT.

The chain employs TRBV19 and TRBJ2-3; 12 positions match TRBD2. The CDR3 is 19 amino acids. CDR1 and CDR2 from the germline V gene are LNHDA and SQIVND (reference sequence). J lost 2 bases, V lost 5 bases, and 14 bases had no gene match. In DNA form, the CDR3 reads TGTGCCAGTAGTTTTGATACCGGGACTAGCGGGTTTTACACAGATACGCAGTATTTT. Translated: CASSFDTGTSGFYTDTQYF.

This chain uses TRBV27 with TRBJ2-7; D possibly corresponds to TRBD1 (6 bases). Looked up from germline, CDR1 is MNHEY and CDR2 is SMNVEV (reference sequence). The germline V and J ends were trimmed by 3 bases and 2 bases, with 8 bases remaining between them. The CDR3 totals 13 residues. CDR3 sequence (DNA): TGTGCCAGCAGTTTTACAGGGCCCTACGAGCAGTACTTC. Translating gives CASSFTGPYEQYF.

This chain links TRBV15 with TRBJ1-1; D is ambiguous. The germline V and J ends were trimmed by 1 base and 4 bases, with 10 bases remaining between them. Per germline, CDR1 LNHNV and CDR2 YYDKDF (reference sequence). CDR3 length: 14 residues. DNA for the CDR3: TGTGCCACCAGCAGAGTCGGGTTCGGCACTGAAGCTTTCTTT. Protein: CATSRVGFGTEAFF.

This rearrangement joins TRBV28 to TRBJ1-2; TRBD1 aligns across 7 bases. The CDR3 extends over 14 amino acids. Germline loops: CDR1 MDHEN, CDR2 SYDVKM. Unmatched junction bases numbered 5, after V lost 3 bases and J lost 4 bases. CDR3 loop: CASSLPGTVYGYTF. CDR3 coding DNA: TGTGCCAGCAGTTTGCCCGGGACAGTCTATGGCTACACCTTC.

CDR3 sequence: CASSLTGVDTGELFF. CDR3 DNA: TGTGCCAGCAGCCTAACAGGGGTGGACACCGGGGAGCTGTTTTTT. The chain employs TRBV6-5 and TRBJ2-2; 7 bases agree with TRBD1. The J segment lost 3 bases and the V segment lost 6 bases, leaving 7 bases of the junction unmatched. Germline values: CDR1 MNHEY, CDR2 SVGAGI. The CDR3 is 15 residues long.

V gene TRBV19 combines with J gene TRBJ2-1; 12 nucleotides align to TRBD2. From germline, CDR1 is LNHDA and CDR2 SQIVND (reference sequence). The trim removed 1 base at V and 9 bases at J, leaving 10 bases unmatched. CDR3 length: 17 amino acids. The CDR3 here is CASSIVASGGGISEQFF. CDR3 in DNA: TGTGCCAGTAGTATAGTGGCTAGCGGGGGGGGTATTAGTGAGCAGTTCTTC.

The chain links TRBV27 to TRBJ2-3, with 7 bases matching TRBD2. The V gene end was trimmed by 5 bases and the J gene end by 0 bases; junction bases not matched to a gene: 5. Germline V gives CDR1 MNHEY, CDR2 SMNVEV (reference sequence). CDR3 length: 15 residues. The DNA of the CDR3 is TGTGCCAGCAGTCCCGGGGACTACAGCACAGATACGCAGTATTTT. Amino acids: CASSPGDYSTDTQYF.

This clone occurred once. The V and J genes are TRBV27 and TRBJ2-1; D may be TRBD1 (5 bases). V was cut by 6 bases and J by 0 bases, with 12 bases left in between. Germline V gene sequence: CDR1 MNHEY, CDR2 SMNVEV (reference sequence). The length of the CDR3 is 15 residues. CDR3 loop: CASRSGPSSYNEQFF. DNA of the CDR3: TGTGCCAGCAGGTCAGGGCCAAGCTCCTACAATGAGCAGTTCTTC.

V and J are TRBV5-6 and TRBJ1-5; D uncertain. The CDR3 runs 14 residues. With 5 bases removed from V and 9 bases from J, the gap between germline ends came to 18 bases. The germline CDR1 and CDR2 sequences are SGHDT and YYEEEE. The CDR3 region is CASSFGSAGGPQHF. DNA for the CDR3: TGTGCCAGCAGTTTTGGCTCGGCGGGCGGGCCCCAGCATTTT.

V is TRBV5-5 and J is TRBJ1-1; 7 bases map to TRBD1. V lost 5 bases, J lost 3 bases, and 10 bases stayed unmatched. This CDR3 has 15 residues. Germline assignment: CDR1 SGHKS and CDR2 YYEKEE (reference sequence). In DNA, the CDR3 is TGTGCCAGCAGGCCGCCGGGACAGCTGGACACTGAAGCTTTCTTT. Protein product: CASRPPGQLDTEAFF.

In DNA, the CDR3 is TGTGCCAGCAGTGACCCAATACGGGGGGGCTTTAATTCACCCCTCCACTTT. The encoded protein is CASSDPIRGGFNSPLHF. The V call is TRBV6-4, the J call TRBJ1-6; maybe TRBD1 (6 bases). CDR1 and CDR2 (germline): MRHNA, SNTAGT. Trimming shortened V by 2 bases and J by 6 bases, and 17 bases separated the two germline ends. This CDR3 contains 17 residues.

This clone was found once. Here the CDR3 DNA reads TGCGCCAGCAGCCCCCCGAGGACAGGGGTCACAGATACGCAGTATTTT. It specifies CASSPPRTGVTDTQYF. The rearrangement links TRBV4-1 to TRBJ2-3; 9 bases are a match to TRBD1. J gave up 2 bases and V 4 bases, and 7 bases lay outside the gene matches. Germline CDR1 is MGHRA and CDR2 is YSYEKL. The CDR3 is 16 amino acids.

V is TRBV21-1 and J is TRBJ2-5; the table assigns TRBD1, which was not confirmed against the DNA. TRBV21-1 is reported as a pseudogene. The CDR3 consists of 17 residues. The CDR3 nucleotides read TGTGCCAGCAGCAAAGCAGTCCCGGGACAGGGGCGGGAGACCCAGTACTTC. Amino acid sequence: CASSKAVPGQGRETQYF.

The chain has TRBV2 and TRBJ2-5; D is possibly TRBD2 (6 bases). V lost 4 bases and J lost 5, with 8 bases in between. The CDR3 extends over 12 amino acids. In germline, CDR1 is SNHLY, CDR2 FYNNEI. The CDR3: CASSVSGETQYF. The CDR3 nucleotides are TGTGCCAGCAGTGTTAGCGGCGAGACCCAGTACTTC.

The chain couples TRBV6-1 to TRBJ1-2, with D unresolved. Germline V gene lookup returns CDR1 MNHNS and CDR2 SASEGT. The CDR3 has 13 residues. V lost 8 bases and J 3 bases, leaving 13 bases between the germline ends. The CDR3, as DNA: TGTGCCAGCGTATCCCCCACGGACTATGGCTACACCTTC. Its translation is CASVSPTDYGYTF.

The chain uses TRBV4-2 and TRBJ2-1, with D maybe TRBD2 (6 bases). The CDR3 loop spans 17 amino acids. V lost 0 bases, J lost 7 bases, and 19 bases lay in between. Germline CDR1 reads LGHNA; CDR2 reads YNFKEQ. CDR3 sequence: CASSQEWLALGGNEQFF. In DNA, the CDR3 is TGTGCCAGCAGCCAAGAATGGCTAGCGTTGGGGGGAAATGAGCAGTTCTTC.

This clone was observed a few times. The chain recombines TRBV6-1 with TRBJ1-2; 8 nucleotides line up with TRBD1. The J segment lost 4 bases and the V segment lost 3 bases, leaving 7 bases of the junction unmatched. Germline V lookup: CDR1 MNHNS, CDR2 SASEGT. This CDR3 comprises 15 residues. DNA of the CDR3: TGTGCCAGCAGTGAGCTGGGACAGGTTTCCTATGGCTACACCTTC. It codes for CASSELGQVSYGYTF.

CDR3 sequence reads: CASSSRTGGVTGELFF. The CDR3 DNA reads TGTGCCAGCAGTTCGAGGACAGGGGGCGTCACCGGGGAGCTGTTTTTT. The chain has TRBV6-6 and TRBJ2-2; 11 positions agree with TRBD1. The germline V gene has CDR1 MNHNY and CDR2 SVGAGI (reference sequence). V trimming: 4 bases; J trimming: 4 bases; junction bases outside the gene matches: 5. CDR3 length: 16 amino acids.